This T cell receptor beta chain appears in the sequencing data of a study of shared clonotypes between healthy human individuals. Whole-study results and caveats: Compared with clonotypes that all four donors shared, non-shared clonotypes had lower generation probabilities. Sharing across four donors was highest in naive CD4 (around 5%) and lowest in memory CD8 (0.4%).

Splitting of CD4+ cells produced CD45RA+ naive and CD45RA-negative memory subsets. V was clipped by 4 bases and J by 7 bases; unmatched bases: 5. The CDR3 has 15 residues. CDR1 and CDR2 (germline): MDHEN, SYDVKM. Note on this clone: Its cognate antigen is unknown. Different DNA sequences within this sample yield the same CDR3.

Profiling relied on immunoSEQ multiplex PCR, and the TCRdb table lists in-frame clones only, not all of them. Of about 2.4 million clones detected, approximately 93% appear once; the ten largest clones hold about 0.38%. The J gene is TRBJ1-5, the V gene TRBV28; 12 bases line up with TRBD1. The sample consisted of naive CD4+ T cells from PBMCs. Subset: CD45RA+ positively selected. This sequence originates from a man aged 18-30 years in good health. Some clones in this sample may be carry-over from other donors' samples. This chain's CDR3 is CASSSPGTGGQPQHF. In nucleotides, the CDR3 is TGTGCCAGCAGTTCCCCCGGGACAGGGGGCCAGCCCCAGCATTTT.